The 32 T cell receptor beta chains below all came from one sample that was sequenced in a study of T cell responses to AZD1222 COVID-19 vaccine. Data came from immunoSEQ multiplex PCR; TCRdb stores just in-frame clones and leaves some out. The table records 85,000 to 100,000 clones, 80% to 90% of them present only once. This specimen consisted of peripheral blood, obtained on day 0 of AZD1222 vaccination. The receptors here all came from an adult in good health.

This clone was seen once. DNA of the CDR3: TGTGCCAGCAGTTACTCGGAGCAGATAGGGATCTACGAGCAGTACTTC. This gives the protein CASSYSEQIGIYEQYF. This sequence joins TRBV6-5 and TRBJ2-7; the D is unclear. The CDR3 covers 16 residues. Germline-derived CDR1 and CDR2 are MNHEY and SVGAGI. V dropped 0 bases and J dropped 3 bases, with 15 bases sitting between them.

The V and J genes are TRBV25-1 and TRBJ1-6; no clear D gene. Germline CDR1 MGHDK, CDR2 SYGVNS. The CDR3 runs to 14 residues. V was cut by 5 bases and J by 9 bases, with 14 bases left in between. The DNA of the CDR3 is TGTGCCAGCAGTAAAAGGAGTGCCTCTTCACCCCTCCACTTT. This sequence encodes CASSKRSASSPLHF.

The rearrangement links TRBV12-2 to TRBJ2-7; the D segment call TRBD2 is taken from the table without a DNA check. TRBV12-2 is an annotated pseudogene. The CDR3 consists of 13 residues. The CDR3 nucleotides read TGTGCAAGTCGCGAAGGACTAGAAAACGAGCAGTACTTC. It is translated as CASREGLENEQYF.

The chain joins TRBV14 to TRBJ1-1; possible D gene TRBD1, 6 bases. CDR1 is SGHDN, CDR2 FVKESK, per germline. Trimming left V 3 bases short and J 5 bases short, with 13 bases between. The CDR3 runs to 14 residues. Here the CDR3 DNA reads TGTGCCAGCAGCCACCTACAGGGTGGGACTGAAGCTTTCTTT. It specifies CASSHLQGGTEAFF.

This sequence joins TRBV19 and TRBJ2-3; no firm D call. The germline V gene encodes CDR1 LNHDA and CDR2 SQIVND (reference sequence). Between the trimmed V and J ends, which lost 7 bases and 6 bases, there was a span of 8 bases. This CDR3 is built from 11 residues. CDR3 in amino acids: CASTKGDTQYF. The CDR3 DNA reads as TGTGCCAGTACCAAAGGTGATACGCAGTATTTT.

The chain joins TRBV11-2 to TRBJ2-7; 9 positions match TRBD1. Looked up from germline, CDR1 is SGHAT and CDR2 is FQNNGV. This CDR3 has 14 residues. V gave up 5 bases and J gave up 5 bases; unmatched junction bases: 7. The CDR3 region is CASSLTGGFNEQYF. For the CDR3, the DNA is TGTGCCAGCAGCCTCACAGGGGGCTTTAACGAGCAGTACTTC.

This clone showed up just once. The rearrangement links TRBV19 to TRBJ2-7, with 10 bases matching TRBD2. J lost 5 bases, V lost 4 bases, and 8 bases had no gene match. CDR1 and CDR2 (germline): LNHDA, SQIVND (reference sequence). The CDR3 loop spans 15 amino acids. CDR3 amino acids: CASSTGGLAAHEQYF. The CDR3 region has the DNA TGTGCCAGTAGTACGGGCGGACTAGCGGCCCACGAGCAGTACTTC. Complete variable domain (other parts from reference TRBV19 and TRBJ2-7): DGGITQSPKYLFRKEGQNVTLSCEQNLNHDAMYWYRQDPGQGLRLIYYSQIVNDFQKGDIAEGYSVSREKKESFPLTVTSAQKNPTAFYLCASSTGGLAAHEQYFGPGTRLTVT.

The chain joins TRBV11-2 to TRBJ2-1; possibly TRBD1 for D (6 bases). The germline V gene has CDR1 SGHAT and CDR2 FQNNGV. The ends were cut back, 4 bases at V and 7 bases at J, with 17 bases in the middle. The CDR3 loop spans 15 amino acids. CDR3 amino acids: CASSSQGPLGNEQFF. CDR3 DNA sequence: TGTGCCAGCAGCTCCCAGGGGCCCCTGGGGAATGAGCAGTTCTTC. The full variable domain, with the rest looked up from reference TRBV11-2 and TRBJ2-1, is EAGVAQSPRYKIIEKRQSVAFWCNPISGHATLYWYQQILGQGPKLLIQFQNNGVVDDSQLPKDRFSAERLKGVDSTLKIQPAKLEDSAVYLCASSSQGPLGNEQFFGPGTRLTVL.

The CDR3 loop is CASSQQDGEQYF. CDR3 bases: TGTGCCAGCAGCCAACAAGATGGGGAGCAGTACTTC. The chain combines TRBV4-2 with TRBJ2-7, with D uncertain. The length of the CDR3 is 12 residues. V was clipped by 2 bases and J by 7 bases, with 9 bases between them. Germline V gives CDR1 LGHNA, CDR2 YNFKEQ.

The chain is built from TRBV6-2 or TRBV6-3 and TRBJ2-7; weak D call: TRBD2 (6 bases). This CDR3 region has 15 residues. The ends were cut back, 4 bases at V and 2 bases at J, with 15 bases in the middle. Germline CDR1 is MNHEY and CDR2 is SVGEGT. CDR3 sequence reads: CASSSRISGTYEQYF. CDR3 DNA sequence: TGTGCCAGCAGTTCCCGGATTAGCGGTACCTACGAGCAGTACTTC.

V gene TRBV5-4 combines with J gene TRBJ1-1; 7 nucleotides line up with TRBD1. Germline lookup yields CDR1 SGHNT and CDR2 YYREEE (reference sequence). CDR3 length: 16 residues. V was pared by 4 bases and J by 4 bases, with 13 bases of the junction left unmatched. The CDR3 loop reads CASSPSNRGGGTEAFF. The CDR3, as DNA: TGTGCCAGCAGCCCCTCGAACAGGGGCGGTGGCACTGAAGCTTTCTTT.

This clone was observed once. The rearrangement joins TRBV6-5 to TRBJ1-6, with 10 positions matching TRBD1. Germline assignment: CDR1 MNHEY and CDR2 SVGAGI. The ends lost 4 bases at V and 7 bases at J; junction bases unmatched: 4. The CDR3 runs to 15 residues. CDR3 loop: CASSWGQGMNSPLHF. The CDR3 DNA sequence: TGTGCCAGCAGTTGGGGACAGGGGATGAATTCACCCCTCCACTTT.

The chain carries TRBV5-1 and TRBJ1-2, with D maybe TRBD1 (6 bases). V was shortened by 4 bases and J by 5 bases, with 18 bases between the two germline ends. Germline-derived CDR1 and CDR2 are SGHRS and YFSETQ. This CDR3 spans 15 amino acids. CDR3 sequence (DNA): TGCGCCAGCAGCGACAACAGGGTTGGGGGTTATGGCTACACCTTC. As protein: CASSDNRVGGYGYTF.

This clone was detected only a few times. CDR3 residues: CASSIVGYSPGELFF. CDR3 DNA sequence: TGTGCCAGTAGTATTGTAGGGTATTCACCCGGGGAGCTGTTTTTT. The rearrangement joins TRBV19 to TRBJ2-2; D gene unclear. Trimming cost V 3 bases and J 6 bases, with 14 bases left between them. Germline CDR1 LNHDA, CDR2 SQIVND (reference sequence). CDR3 length: 15 residues.

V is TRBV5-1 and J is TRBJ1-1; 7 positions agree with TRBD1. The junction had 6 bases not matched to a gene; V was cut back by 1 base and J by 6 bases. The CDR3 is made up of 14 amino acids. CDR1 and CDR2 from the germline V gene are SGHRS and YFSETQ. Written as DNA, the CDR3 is TGCGCCAGCAGCTTGCAAGGGGGCCCGGCTGAAGCTTTCTTT. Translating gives CASSLQGGPAEAFF.

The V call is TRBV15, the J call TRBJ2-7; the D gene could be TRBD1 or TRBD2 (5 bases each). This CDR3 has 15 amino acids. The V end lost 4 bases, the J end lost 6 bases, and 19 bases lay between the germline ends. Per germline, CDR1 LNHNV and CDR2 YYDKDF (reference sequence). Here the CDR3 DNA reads TGTGCCACCAGCACCTTGGGCCAGGGAGTAAGCGAGCAGTACTTC. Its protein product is CATSTLGQGVSEQYF. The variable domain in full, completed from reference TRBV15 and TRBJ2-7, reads DAMVIQNPRYQVTQFGKPVTLSCSQTLNHNVMYWYQQKSSQAPKLLFHYYDKDFNNEADTPDNFQSRRPNTSFCFLDIRSPGLGDTAMYLCATSTLGQGVSEQYFGPGTRLTVT.

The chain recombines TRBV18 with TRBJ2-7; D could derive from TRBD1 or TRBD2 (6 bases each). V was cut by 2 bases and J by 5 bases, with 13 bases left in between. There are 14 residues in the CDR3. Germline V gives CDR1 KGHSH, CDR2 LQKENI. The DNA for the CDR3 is TGTGCCAGCTCACCATTTGGAGGGGGAGACGAGCAGTACTTC. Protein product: CASSPFGGGDEQYF. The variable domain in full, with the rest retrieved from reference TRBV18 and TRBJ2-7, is NAGVMQNPRHLVRRRGQEARLRCSPMKGHSHVYWYRQLPEEGLKFMVYLQKENIIDESGMPKERFSAEFPKEGPSILRIQQVVRGDSAAYFCASSPFGGGDEQYFGPGTRLTVT.

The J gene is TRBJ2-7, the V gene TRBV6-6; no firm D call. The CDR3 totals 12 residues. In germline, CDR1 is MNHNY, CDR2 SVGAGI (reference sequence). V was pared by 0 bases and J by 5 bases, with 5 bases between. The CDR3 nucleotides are TGTGCCAGCAGTTACTCGGTCGACGAGCAGTACTTC. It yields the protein CASSYSVDEQYF.

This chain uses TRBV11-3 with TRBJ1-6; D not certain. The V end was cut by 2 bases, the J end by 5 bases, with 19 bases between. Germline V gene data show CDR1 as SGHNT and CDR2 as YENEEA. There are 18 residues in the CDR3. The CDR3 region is CASSLSPNRGSNNSPLHF. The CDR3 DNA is TGTGCCAGCAGCTTAAGCCCAAACCGTGGCAGTAATAATTCACCCCTCCACTTT.

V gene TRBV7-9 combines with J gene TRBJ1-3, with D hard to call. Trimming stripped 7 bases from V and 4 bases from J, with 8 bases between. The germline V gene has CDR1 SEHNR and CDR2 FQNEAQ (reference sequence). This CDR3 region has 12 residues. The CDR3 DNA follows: TGTGCCAGCACAGAAAACGGAAACACCATATATTTT. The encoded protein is CASTENGNTIYF.

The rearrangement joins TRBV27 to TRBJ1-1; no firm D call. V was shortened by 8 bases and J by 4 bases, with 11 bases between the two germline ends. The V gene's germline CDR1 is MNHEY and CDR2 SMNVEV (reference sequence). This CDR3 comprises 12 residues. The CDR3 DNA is TGTGCCAGCCGGGTAGGCAGCACTGAAGCTTTCTTT. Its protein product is CASRVGSTEAFF.

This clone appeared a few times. The CDR3 DNA is TGTGCCAGCAGCAGAGGACAGAAAGATACGCAGTATTTT. Encoded protein: CASSRGQKDTQYF. The gene calls are TRBV11-2 and TRBJ2-3; a possible D gene is TRBD1 (6 bases). The CDR3 is 13 residues long. Germline CDR1 is SGHAT and CDR2 is FQNNGV. The V gene lost 5 bases and the J gene lost 5 bases, with 11 bases spanning the gap.

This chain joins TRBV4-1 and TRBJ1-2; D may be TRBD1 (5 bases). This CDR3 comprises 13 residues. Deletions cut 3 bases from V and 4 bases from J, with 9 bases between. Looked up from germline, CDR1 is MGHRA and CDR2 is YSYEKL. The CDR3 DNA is TGCGCCAGCAGCCATCAGGGCTTCTATGGCTACACCTTC. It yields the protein CASSHQGFYGYTF.

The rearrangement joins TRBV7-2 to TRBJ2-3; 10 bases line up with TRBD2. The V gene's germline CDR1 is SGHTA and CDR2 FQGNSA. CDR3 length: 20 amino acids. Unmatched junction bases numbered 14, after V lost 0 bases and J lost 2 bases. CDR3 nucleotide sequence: TGTGCCAGCAGCTTAGCGCCCCAATACCTAGCGGGGGACAACACAGATACGCAGTATTTT. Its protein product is CASSLAPQYLAGDNTDTQYF.

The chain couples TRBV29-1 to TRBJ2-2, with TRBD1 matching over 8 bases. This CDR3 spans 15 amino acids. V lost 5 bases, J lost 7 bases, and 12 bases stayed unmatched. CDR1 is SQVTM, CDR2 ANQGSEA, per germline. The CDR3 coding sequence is TGCAGCGTTCTTGGGCCCTCAGGGGGCAGCGGGGAGCTGTTTTTT. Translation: CSVLGPSGGSGELFF.

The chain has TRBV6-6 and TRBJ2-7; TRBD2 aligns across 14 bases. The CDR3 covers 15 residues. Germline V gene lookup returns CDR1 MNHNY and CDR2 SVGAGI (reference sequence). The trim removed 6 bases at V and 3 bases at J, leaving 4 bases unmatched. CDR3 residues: CASSKGTSGSYEQYF. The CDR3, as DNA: TGTGCCAGCAGCAAGGGGACTAGCGGGAGCTACGAGCAGTACTTC.

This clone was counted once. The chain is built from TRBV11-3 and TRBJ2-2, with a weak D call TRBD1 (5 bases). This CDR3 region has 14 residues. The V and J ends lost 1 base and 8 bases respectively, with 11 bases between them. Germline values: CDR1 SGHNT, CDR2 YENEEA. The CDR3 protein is CASSLVGHPGELFF. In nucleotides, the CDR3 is TGTGCCAGCAGCTTAGTCGGACACCCAGGGGAGCTGTTTTTT.

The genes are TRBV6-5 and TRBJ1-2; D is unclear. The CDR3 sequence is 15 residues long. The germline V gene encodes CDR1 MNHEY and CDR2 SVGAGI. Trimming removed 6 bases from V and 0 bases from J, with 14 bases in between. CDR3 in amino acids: CASRWLGFANYGYTF. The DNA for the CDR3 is TGTGCCAGCAGGTGGTTAGGCTTCGCTAACTATGGCTACACCTTC.

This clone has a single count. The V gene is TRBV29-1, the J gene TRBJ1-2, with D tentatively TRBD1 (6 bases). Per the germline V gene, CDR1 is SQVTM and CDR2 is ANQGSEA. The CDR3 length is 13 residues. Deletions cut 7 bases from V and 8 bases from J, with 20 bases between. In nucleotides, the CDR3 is TGCAGCGCAGATGAACGGGGGGCGAGGGGCTACACCTTC. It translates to CSADERGARGYTF. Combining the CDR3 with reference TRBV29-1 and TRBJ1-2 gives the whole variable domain SAVISQKPSRDICQRGTSLTIQCQVDSQVTMMFWYRQQPGQSLTLIATANQGSEATYESGFVIDKFPISRPNLTFSTLTVSNMSPEDSSIYLCSADERGARGYTFGSGTRLTVV.

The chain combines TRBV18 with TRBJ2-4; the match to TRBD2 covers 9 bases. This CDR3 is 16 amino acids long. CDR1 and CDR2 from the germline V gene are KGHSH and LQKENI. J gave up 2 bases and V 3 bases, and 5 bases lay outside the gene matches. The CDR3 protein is CASSPSSGETKNIQYF. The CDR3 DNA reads TGTGCCAGCTCACCGTCTAGCGGGGAGACCAAAAACATTCAGTACTTC.

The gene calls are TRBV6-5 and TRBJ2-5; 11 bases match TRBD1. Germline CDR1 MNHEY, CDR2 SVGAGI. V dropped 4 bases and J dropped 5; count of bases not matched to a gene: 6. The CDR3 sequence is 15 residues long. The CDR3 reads CASSSRTGGDETQYF. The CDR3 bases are TGTGCCAGCAGTTCCCGGACAGGGGGCGATGAGACCCAGTACTTC.

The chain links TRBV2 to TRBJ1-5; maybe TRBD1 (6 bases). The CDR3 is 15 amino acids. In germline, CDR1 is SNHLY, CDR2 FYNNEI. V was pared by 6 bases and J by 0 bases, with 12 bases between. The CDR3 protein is CASRERQDSNQPQHF. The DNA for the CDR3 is TGTGCCAGCAGAGAGAGACAGGATAGCAATCAGCCCCAGCATTTT. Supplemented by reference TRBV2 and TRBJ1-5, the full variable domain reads EPEVTQTPSHQVTQMGQEVILRCVPISNHLYFYWYRQILGQKVEFLVSFYNNEISEKSEIFDDQFSVERPDGSNFTLKIRSTKLEDSAMYFCASRERQDSNQPQHFGDGTRLSIL.